This TCR beta chain was captured by sequencing in a study of siplizumab effects on memory and regulatory T cells. Regarding this clone: What it recognizes is unknown.

Profiled with immunoSEQ multiplex PCR; TCRdb holds only in-frame clones, not every one. The sample consists of some 96,000 clones, about 91% of them appearing once. Trimming removed 4 bases from V and 7 bases from J, with 5 bases in between. This CDR3 region has 11 residues. The germline CDR1 and CDR2 sequences are LNHDA and SQIVND (reference sequence). Study observations and caveats: For mappable alloreactive CD4+ clones, the mean Treg-derived fraction was around 64% with siplizumab and under 35% in controls.

Sequencing was carried out using CD4+ T cells sorted from blood. This TCR derives from a human donor in good health. The rearrangement joins TRBV19 to TRBJ2-1, with unresolved D. CDR3 amino acids: CASSNVNEQFF. CDR3 in DNA: TGTGCCAGTAGTAACGTAAATGAGCAGTTCTTC.